The present TCR beta chain was sequenced within a study of T cell repertoires in cytomegalovirus infection. For the study at large: Use of recently identified HLA-C-restricted and well-studied HLA-B-restricted CMV epitopes was part of the study. An indication of both CMV infection and matching HLA type came from public TCR beta signatures.

The germline V gene encodes CDR1 SEHNR and CDR2 FQNEAQ (reference sequence). The CDR3 spans 12 residues. Trimming took 5 bases from V and 7 from J, leaving 11 bases between them. General study findings and limits: Of the TCR beta families, the public ones yielded a cumulative frequency that identified carriers of CMV plus the relevant HLA. HLA-C-restricted CMV-specific TCR beta clonotypes were dominant in the ex vivo response.

TCRdb fed the reads into MiXCR, producing one record per CDR3 protein. The sample lists 110,000 or so distinct CDR3 sequences; under 30% were seen once. In its sample, this clonotype was seen many times. The antigen remains unidentified. The chain links TRBV7-9 to TRBJ1-1; no definite D call. The receptor was isolated from a human donor in good health (CMV status not recorded). Some clones in this sample may be carry-over from other donors' samples. This specimen was CD8+ T cells from cultured PBMCs, taken from culture after CMV antigen stimulation. This CDR3 reads CASSPAMVEAFF. The CDR3 DNA reads TGTGCCAGCAGCCCTGCAATGGTTGAAGCTTTCTTT.